Below are 30 T cell receptor beta chains sequenced from a single sample in a study of T-cell reconstitution after alpha-beta-depleted transplantation in children. Researchers prepared the TCRbeta library using unique molecular identifiers, the study reports. Each CDR3 protein gets one entry after TCRdb re-called the PCR reads with MiXCR. Of hundreds of thousands of distinct CDR3 sequences listed, around 13% were seen once; the top ten hold around 6.1%. The material was PBMCs from the stem cell graft donor, obtained from the stem cell graft. The receptors were sampled from a human donor who donated a stem cell graft to a child with combined immunodeficiency.

The sample holds a few counts of this clonotype. J is TRBJ2-7 and V is TRBV2; 9 bases match TRBD1. Germline V gene lookup returns CDR1 SNHLY and CDR2 FYNNEI. The V gene end was trimmed by 5 bases and the J gene end by 2 bases; junction bases not matched to a gene: 10. The CDR3 has 16 residues. CDR3 sequence: CASSSSGTGPTYEQYF. CDR3 DNA: TGTGCCAGCAGTTCTTCCGGGACAGGGCCCACCTACGAGCAGTACTTC. Variable domain in full (rest from reference TRBV2 and TRBJ2-7): EPEVTQTPSHQVTQMGQEVILRCVPISNHLYFYWYRQILGQKVEFLVSFYNNEISEKSEIFDDQFSVERPDGSNFTLKIRSTKLEDSAMYFCASSSSGTGPTYEQYFGPGTRLTVT.

The chain combines TRBV7-7 with TRBJ2-2, with a tentative D call TRBD1 (7 bases). The CDR3 runs 15 residues. Germline CDR1 and CDR2: SSHAT and FNYEAQ (reference sequence). The CDR3 region has the DNA TGTGCTAGTTCAGGGGGGACATCTAACACCGGGGAGCTGTTTTTT. It specifies CASSGGTSNTGELFF. Filled out from reference TRBV7-7 and TRBJ2-2, the complete variable domain reads GAGVSQSPRYKVTKRGQDVTLRCDPISSHATLYWYQQALGQGPEFLTYFNYEAQPDKSGLPSDRFSAERPEGSISTLTIQRTEQRDSAMYRCASSGGTSNTGELFFGEGSRLTVL.

This clonotype was observed at least ten times. This chain links TRBV5-6 with TRBJ2-3; 11 bases fit TRBD2. The CDR3 length is 18 residues. Germline lookup yields CDR1 SGHDT and CDR2 YYEEEE. V shed 3 bases, J shed 3 bases, and the junction held 12 bases outside the gene matches. The CDR3 DNA follows: TGTGCCAGCAGCTCCAGCTACTGGGTAGCGGGAGGGACAGATACGCAGTATTTT. Protein sequence: CASSSSYWVAGGTDTQYF.

The J gene is TRBJ2-2, the V gene TRBV5-6, with D perhaps matching TRBD1 (6 bases). Looked up from germline, CDR1 is SGHDT and CDR2 is YYEEEE. CDR3 length: 15 amino acids. The V and J ends lost 7 bases and 0 bases respectively, with 13 bases between them. CDR3 in DNA: TGTGCCAGCCGCTCGACAGGCGCGAACACCGGGGAGCTGTTTTTT. This encodes CASRSTGANTGELFF.

The chain recombines TRBV12-3 or TRBV12-4 with TRBJ2-1, with a possible D match to TRBD2 (6 bases). V lost 6 bases, J lost 2 bases, and 11 bases lay in between. The CDR3 covers 14 residues. This CDR3 is CASRETSPYNEQFF. In DNA, the CDR3 is TGTGCCAGCAGGGAGACTAGTCCCTACAATGAGCAGTTCTTC.

This clonotype was counted at least ten times. J is TRBJ1-5 and V is TRBV6-5; 8 bases align to TRBD1. The V gene's germline CDR1 is MNHEY and CDR2 SVGAGI. The CDR3 runs 13 residues. The trim removed 2 bases at V and 6 bases at J, leaving 0 bases unmatched. In nucleotides, the CDR3 is TGTGCCAGCAGTTACGGGACAGGTCAGCCCCAGCATTTT. This sequence encodes CASSYGTGQPQHF.

This clonotype was seen at least ten times. The rearrangement links TRBV3-1 to TRBJ2-7, with 9 bases that match TRBD2. V was clipped by 0 bases and J by 3 bases; unmatched bases: 6. The CDR3 totals 16 residues. CDR1 is LGHDT, CDR2 YNNKEL, per germline (reference sequence). The CDR3 is CASSQEGLAGIYEQYF. The CDR3 DNA sequence: TGTGCCAGCAGCCAAGAAGGGCTAGCGGGGATCTACGAGCAGTACTTC.

Of note for this clonotype: The junction departs from germline at one end; a sequencing error may be responsible. J is TRBJ2-3 and V is TRBV12-3 or TRBV12-4, with TRBD2 identical over 9 bases. The CDR3 sequence is 15 residues long. The CDR3 loop reads CASSLAGTSIDTQYF. In DNA, the CDR3 is TGTGCCAGCAGTTTAGCTGGGACTAGCATAGATACGCAGTATTTT.

The sample holds many counts of this clonotype. This rearrangement joins TRBV29-1 to TRBJ1-2, with TRBD1 matching over 9 bases. Unmatched junction bases numbered 11, after V lost 5 bases and J lost 4 bases. In germline, CDR1 is SQVTM, CDR2 ANQGSEA. The CDR3 consists of 15 residues. CDR3 sequence (DNA): TGCAGCGTTTGCCCTACAGGGGGCTGCAGCTATGGCTACACCTTC. Its protein is CSVCPTGGCSYGYTF.

This clonotype was counted a few times. V is TRBV7-2 and J is TRBJ1-2, with unresolved D. V was pared by 6 bases and J by 2 bases, with 10 bases between. The CDR3 has 13 amino acids. Germline-derived CDR1 and CDR2 are SGHTA and FQGNSA. The DNA of the CDR3 is TGTGCCAGCAGGGCGGGAGGGAACTATGGCTACACCTTC. Amino acids: CASRAGGNYGYTF.

In this sample, this clonotype turned up a few times. This chain links TRBV7-6 with TRBJ2-7; D not certain. The CDR3 sequence is 14 residues long. Germline V gene lookup returns CDR1 SGHVS and CDR2 FNYEAQ. Trimming took off 3 bases at V and 1 base at J, with 10 bases between the two ends. CDR3 sequence (DNA): TGTGCCAGCAGCTTCGAAGAAGGGTCCTACGAGCAGTACTTC. Protein product: CASSFEEGSYEQYF. Variable domain in full (rest from reference TRBV7-6 and TRBJ2-7): GAGVSQSPRYKVTKRGQDVALRCDPISGHVSLYWYRQALGQGPEFLTYFNYEAQQDKSGLPNDRFSAERPEGSISTLTIQRTEQRDSAMYRCASSFEEGSYEQYFGPGTRLTVT.

This chain links TRBV20-1 with TRBJ2-3; a weak D match, TRBD2 (6 bases). The CDR3 totals 15 residues. Germline V gene lookup returns CDR1 DFQATT and CDR2 SNEGSKA (reference sequence). With 5 bases removed from V and 1 base from J, the gap between germline ends came to 16 bases. The CDR3 loop reads CSAGTARGRTDTQYF. CDR3 nucleotide sequence: TGCAGTGCTGGGACGGCGCGGGGTCGCACAGATACGCAGTATTTT.

This chain uses TRBV7-2 with TRBJ1-1, with 8 bases aligning to TRBD1. The CDR3 consists of 17 residues. Unmatched junction bases numbered 13, after V lost 6 bases and J lost 1 base. Looked up from germline, CDR1 is SGHTA and CDR2 is FQGNSA. In DNA, the CDR3 is TGTGCCAGCAGGGCAGTGGCAGGGGGCTTTTGGAACACTGAAGCTTTCTTT. The encoded protein is CASRAVAGGFWNTEAFF.

The chain employs TRBV12-3 or TRBV12-4 and TRBJ2-2; the D is unclear. The CDR3 has 15 amino acids. Trimming took 5 bases from V and 6 from J, leaving 16 bases between them. DNA for the CDR3: TGTGCCAGCAGTCCCCGTGGATGGACCTCCGGGGAGCTGTTTTTT. Translation: CASSPRGWTSGELFF.

This clonotype occurred a few times. The chain recombines TRBV5-1 with TRBJ2-1, with 11 bases that match TRBD2. Germline CDR1 and CDR2: SGHRS and YFSETQ. The CDR3 has 18 residues. The junction had 12 bases not matched to a gene; V was cut back by 4 bases and J by 3 bases. DNA of the CDR3: TGCGCCAGCAGCGTTAGCGGGAGGGCCGGACCTGACTACAATGAGCAGTTCTTC. It codes for CASSVSGRAGPDYNEQFF.

This sequence joins TRBV11-2 and TRBJ2-7; 11 bases align to TRBD2. Germline assignment: CDR1 SGHAT and CDR2 FQNNGV. This CDR3 has 18 amino acids. Trimming at V came to 2 bases and at J to 1 base, leaving 10 bases not matched to a gene. The CDR3 DNA is TGTGCCAGCAGCTTAAACAGGCTAGCGGGGGGCCTATCCTACGAGCAGTACTTC. Its translation: CASSLNRLAGGLSYEQYF.

This clonotype was picked up a small number of times. The rearrangement uses TRBV4-1 and TRBJ2-5; D unclear. With 2 bases removed from V and 1 base from J, the gap between germline ends came to 14 bases. The CDR3 runs to 16 residues. Germline CDR1 is MGHRA and CDR2 is YSYEKL. The CDR3 region has the DNA TGCGCCAGCAGCCAATCGATGGAAAGGGTCCAAGAGACCCAGTACTTC. Its protein is CASSQSMERVQETQYF.

The chain links TRBV6-1 to TRBJ2-2; D remains ambiguous. CDR3 size: 16 residues. V lost 11 bases and J 0 bases, leaving 19 bases between the germline ends. Germline CDR1 and CDR2: MNHNS and SASEGT. CDR3 nucleotide sequence: TGTGCCGCCCGCTCTGGCCGTACCGCGAACACCGGGGAGCTGTTTTTT. Amino acid sequence: CAARSGRTANTGELFF.

The chain has TRBV7-3 and TRBJ2-1; the D call may be TRBD1 or TRBD2 (6 bases each). Germline CDR1 reads SGHTA; CDR2 reads FQGTGA. The CDR3 runs 14 residues. Trimming stripped 2 bases from V and 9 bases from J, with 14 bases between. CDR3 loop: CASSLVGGPSEQFF. The CDR3 bases are TGTGCCAGCAGCTTAGTGGGGGGCCCAAGTGAGCAGTTCTTC. Drawing the rest from reference TRBV7-3 and TRBJ2-1, the complete variable domain is GAGVSQTPSNKVTEKGKYVELRCDPISGHTALYWYRQSLGQGPEFLIYFQGTGAADDSGLPNDRFFAVRPEGSVSTLKIQRTERGDSAVYLCASSLVGGPSEQFFGPGTRLTVL.

The chain carries TRBV6-5 and TRBJ2-3; D is unresolved. V was shortened by 3 bases and J by 6 bases, with 13 bases between the two germline ends. The germline V gene has CDR1 MNHEY and CDR2 SVGAGI. The CDR3 runs 14 residues. The CDR3 is CASSYYPETDTQYF. The CDR3, as DNA: TGTGCCAGCAGTTATTACCCAGAGACGGATACGCAGTATTTT.

This chain connects TRBV12-5 to TRBJ1-2, with D perhaps matching TRBD1 (5 bases). Germline assignment: CDR1 LGHNT and CDR2 FRNRAP. The ends were cut back, 6 bases at V and 0 bases at J, with 14 bases in the middle. CDR3 length: 15 residues. The CDR3 DNA follows: TGTGCTAGTGGGGACAATCGACTAGCTAACTATGGCTACACCTTC. Translation: CASGDNRLANYGYTF. The variable domain in full, with the rest retrieved from reference TRBV12-5 and TRBJ1-2, is DARVTQTPRHKVTEMGQEVTMRCQPILGHNTVFWYRQTMMQGLELLAYFRNRAPLDDSGMPKDRFSAEMPDATLATLKIQPSEPRDSAVYFCASGDNRLANYGYTFGSGTRLTVV.

This sequence joins TRBV12-3 or TRBV12-4 and TRBJ2-6; 9 bases map to TRBD1. V was pared by 7 bases and J by 2 bases, with 6 bases of the junction left unmatched. The CDR3 contains 16 residues. This CDR3 is CASTGTGIPGANVLTF. The CDR3 region has the DNA TGTGCCAGCACCGGGACAGGGATTCCTGGGGCCAACGTCCTGACTTTC.

The chain combines TRBV5-1 with TRBJ1-5; D unclear. The CDR3 has 15 residues. V was trimmed by 0 bases and J by 9 bases, leaving 16 bases between them. Germline CDR1 SGHRS, CDR2 YFSETQ. CDR3 residues: CASSLGPTAEAPQHF. In nucleotides, the CDR3 is TGCGCCAGCAGCTTGGGCCCGACGGCGGAGGCGCCCCAGCATTTT.

The table lists this clonotype with a few counts. This chain uses TRBV18 with TRBJ1-1; D unresolved. CDR1 and CDR2 from the germline V gene are KGHSH and LQKENI. V was clipped by 6 bases and J by 6 bases, with 14 bases between them. The CDR3 is 13 amino acids. The CDR3 loop is CASSLEQDAEAFF. CDR3 nucleotides: TGTGCCAGCTCCCTGGAGCAGGACGCTGAAGCTTTCTTT.

The chain uses TRBV5-1 and TRBJ1-2; the match to TRBD1 covers 10 bases. The CDR3 is 16 amino acids. Germline CDR1 and CDR2: SGHRS and YFSETQ. V dropped 4 bases and J dropped 8; count of bases not matched to a gene: 14. The CDR3 DNA follows: TGCGCCAGCAGCGTAGATCCGGTGGGACAGGGGAAAGGCTACACCTTC. It yields the protein CASSVDPVGQGKGYTF. Together with reference TRBV5-1 and TRBJ1-2, the CDR3 gives the full variable domain: KAGVTQTPRYLIKTRGQQVTLSCSPISGHRSVSWYQQTPGQGLQFLFEYFSETQRNKGNFPGRFSGRQFSNSRSEMNVSTLELGDSALYLCASSVDPVGQGKGYTFGSGTRLTVV.

The sample holds many counts of this clonotype. The chain uses TRBV5-4 and TRBJ2-2; no reliable D call. Germline V gene sequence: CDR1 SGHNT, CDR2 YYREEE (reference sequence). This CDR3 has 15 amino acids. Trimming took off 1 base at V and 0 bases at J, with 7 bases between the two ends. In DNA form, the CDR3 reads TGTGCCAGCAGCTTGAGAAGGGCGAACACCGGGGAGCTGTTTTTT. It specifies CASSLRRANTGELFF.

The chain carries TRBV29-1 and TRBJ2-1; no definite D call. There are 13 residues in the CDR3. Germline V lookup: CDR1 SQVTM, CDR2 ANQGSEA. V lost 7 bases, J lost 0 bases, and 10 bases lay in between. The CDR3 bases are TGCAGCGCCAAGGACGGCTCCTACAATGAGCAGTTCTTC. Translating it yields CSAKDGSYNEQFF.

This clonotype was found many times. The chain links TRBV12-3 or TRBV12-4 to TRBJ2-7; no definite D call. The CDR3 length is 12 residues. Between the trimmed V and J ends, which lost 1 base and 5 bases, there was a span of 6 bases. The CDR3 protein is CASSLGPHEQYF. CDR3 DNA: TGTGCCAGCAGTTTAGGCCCCCACGAGCAGTACTTC.

This chain uses TRBV20-1 with TRBJ1-2, with 10 bases fitting TRBD1. The germline V gene encodes CDR1 DFQATT and CDR2 SNEGSKA (reference sequence). The CDR3 totals 16 residues. V shed 0 bases and J 4 bases; nucleotides not matched to a gene: 8. CDR3 coding DNA: TGCAGTGCTAGAGAAGAGACAGGGGGCGTCGGCTATGGCTACACCTTC. This codes for CSAREETGGVGYGYTF.

The genes are TRBV24-1 and TRBJ2-1; D possibly matches TRBD1 or TRBD2 (5 bases each). The CDR3 runs 16 residues. Germline V gene lookup returns CDR1 KGHDR and CDR2 SFDVKD. CDR3: CGASDLGDGTANEQFF. The CDR3 DNA sequence: TGTGGGGCCAGTGATTTGGGGGATGGCACTGCCAATGAGCAGTTCTTC.